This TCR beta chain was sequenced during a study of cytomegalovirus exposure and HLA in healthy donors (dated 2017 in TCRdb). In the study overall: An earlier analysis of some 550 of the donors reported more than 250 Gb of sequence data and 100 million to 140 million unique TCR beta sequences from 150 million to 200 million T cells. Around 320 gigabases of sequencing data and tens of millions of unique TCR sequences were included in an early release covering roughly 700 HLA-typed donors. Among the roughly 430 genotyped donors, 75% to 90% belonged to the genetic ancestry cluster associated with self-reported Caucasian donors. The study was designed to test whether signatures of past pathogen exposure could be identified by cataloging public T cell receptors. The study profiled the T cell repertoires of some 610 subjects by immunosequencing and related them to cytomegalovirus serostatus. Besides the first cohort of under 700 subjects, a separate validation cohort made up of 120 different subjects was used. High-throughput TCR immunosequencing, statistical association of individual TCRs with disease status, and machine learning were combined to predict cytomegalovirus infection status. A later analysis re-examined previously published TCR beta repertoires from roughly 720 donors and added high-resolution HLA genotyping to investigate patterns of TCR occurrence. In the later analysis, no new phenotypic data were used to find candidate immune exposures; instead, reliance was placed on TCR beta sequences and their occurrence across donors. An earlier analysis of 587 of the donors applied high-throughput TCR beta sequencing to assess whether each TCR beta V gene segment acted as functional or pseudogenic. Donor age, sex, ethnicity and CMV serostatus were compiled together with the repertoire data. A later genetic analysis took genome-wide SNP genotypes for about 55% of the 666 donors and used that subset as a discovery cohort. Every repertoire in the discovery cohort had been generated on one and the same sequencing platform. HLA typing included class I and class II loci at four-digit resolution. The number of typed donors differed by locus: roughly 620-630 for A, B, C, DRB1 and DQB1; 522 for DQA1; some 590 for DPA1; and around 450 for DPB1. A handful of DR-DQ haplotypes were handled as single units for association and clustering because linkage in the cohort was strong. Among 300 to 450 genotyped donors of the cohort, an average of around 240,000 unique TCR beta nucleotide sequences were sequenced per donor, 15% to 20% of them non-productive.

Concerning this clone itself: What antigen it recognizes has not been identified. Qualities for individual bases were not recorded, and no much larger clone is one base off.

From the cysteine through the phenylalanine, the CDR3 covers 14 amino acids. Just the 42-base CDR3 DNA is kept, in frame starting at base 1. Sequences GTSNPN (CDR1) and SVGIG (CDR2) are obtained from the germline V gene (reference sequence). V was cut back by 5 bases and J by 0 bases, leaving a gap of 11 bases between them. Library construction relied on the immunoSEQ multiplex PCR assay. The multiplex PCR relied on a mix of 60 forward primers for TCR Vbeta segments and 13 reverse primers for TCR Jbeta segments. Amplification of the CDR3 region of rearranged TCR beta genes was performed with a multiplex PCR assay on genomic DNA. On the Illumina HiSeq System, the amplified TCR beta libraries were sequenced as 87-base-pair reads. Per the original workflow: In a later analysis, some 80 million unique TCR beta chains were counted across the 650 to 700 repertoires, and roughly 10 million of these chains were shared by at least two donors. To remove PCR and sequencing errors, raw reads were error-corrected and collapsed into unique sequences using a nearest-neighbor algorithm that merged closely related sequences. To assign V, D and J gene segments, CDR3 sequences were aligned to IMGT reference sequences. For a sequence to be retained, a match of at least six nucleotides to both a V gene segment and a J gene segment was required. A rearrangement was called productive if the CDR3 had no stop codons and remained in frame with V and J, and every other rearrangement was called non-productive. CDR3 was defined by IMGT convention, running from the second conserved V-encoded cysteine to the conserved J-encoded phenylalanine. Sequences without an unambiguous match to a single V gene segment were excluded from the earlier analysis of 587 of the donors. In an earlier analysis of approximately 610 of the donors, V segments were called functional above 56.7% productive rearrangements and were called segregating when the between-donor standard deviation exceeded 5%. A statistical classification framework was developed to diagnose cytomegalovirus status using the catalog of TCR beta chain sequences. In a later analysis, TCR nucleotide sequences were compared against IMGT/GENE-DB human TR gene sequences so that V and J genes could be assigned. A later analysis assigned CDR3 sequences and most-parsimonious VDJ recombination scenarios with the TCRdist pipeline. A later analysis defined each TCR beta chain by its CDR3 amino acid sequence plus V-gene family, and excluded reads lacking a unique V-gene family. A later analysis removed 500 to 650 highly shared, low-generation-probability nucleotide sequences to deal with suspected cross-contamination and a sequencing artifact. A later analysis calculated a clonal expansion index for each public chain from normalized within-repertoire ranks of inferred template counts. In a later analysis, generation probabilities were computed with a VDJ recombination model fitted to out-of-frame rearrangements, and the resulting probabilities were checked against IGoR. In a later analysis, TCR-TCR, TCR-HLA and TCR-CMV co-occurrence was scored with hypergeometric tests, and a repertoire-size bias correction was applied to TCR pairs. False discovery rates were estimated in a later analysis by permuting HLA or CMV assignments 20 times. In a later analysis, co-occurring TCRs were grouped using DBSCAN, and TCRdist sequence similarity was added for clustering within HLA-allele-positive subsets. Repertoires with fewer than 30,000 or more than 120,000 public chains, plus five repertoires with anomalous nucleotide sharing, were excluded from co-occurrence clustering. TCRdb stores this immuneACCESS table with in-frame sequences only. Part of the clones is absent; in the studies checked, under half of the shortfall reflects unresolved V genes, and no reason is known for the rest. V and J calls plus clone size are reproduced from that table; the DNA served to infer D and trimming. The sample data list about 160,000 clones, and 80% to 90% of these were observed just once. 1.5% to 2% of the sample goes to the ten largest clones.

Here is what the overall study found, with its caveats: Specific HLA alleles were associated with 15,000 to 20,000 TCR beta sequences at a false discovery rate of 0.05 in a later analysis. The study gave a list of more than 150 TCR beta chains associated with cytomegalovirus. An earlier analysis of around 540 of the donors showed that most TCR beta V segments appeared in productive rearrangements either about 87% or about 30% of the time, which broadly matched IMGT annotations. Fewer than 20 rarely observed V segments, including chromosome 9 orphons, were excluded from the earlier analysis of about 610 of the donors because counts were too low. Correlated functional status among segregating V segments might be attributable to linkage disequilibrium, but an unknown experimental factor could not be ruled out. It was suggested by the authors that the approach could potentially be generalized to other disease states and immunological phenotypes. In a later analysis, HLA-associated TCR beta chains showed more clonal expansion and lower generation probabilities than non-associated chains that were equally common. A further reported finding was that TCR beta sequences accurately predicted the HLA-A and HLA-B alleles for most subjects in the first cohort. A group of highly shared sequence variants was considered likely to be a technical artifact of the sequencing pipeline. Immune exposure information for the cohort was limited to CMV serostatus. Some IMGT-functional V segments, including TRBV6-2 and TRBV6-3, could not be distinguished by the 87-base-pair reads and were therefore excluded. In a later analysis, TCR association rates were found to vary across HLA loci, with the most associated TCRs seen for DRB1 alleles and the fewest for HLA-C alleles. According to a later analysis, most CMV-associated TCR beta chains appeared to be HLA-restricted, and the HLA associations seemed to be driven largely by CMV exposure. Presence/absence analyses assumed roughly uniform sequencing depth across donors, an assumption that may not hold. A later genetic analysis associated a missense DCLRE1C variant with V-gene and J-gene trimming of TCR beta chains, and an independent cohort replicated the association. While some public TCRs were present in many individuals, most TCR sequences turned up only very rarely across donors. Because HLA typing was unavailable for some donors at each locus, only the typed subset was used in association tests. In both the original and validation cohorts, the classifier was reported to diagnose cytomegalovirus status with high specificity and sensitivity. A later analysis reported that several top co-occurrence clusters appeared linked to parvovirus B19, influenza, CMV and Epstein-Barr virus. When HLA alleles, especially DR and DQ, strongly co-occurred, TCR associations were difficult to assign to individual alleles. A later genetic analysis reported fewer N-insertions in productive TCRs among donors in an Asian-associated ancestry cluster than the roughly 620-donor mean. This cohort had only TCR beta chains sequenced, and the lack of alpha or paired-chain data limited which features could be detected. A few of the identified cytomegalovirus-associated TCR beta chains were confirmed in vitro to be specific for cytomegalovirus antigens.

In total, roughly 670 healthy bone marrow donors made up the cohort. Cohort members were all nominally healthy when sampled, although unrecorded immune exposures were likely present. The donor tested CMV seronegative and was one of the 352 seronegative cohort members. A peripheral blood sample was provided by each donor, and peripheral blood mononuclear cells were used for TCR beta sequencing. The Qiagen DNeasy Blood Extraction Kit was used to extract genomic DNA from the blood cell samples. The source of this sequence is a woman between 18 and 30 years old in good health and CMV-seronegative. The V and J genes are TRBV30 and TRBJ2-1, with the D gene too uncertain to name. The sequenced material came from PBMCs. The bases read TGTGCCTGGGATCAAGAGAGCTCCTACAATGAGCAGTTCTTC. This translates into CAWDQESSYNEQFF.